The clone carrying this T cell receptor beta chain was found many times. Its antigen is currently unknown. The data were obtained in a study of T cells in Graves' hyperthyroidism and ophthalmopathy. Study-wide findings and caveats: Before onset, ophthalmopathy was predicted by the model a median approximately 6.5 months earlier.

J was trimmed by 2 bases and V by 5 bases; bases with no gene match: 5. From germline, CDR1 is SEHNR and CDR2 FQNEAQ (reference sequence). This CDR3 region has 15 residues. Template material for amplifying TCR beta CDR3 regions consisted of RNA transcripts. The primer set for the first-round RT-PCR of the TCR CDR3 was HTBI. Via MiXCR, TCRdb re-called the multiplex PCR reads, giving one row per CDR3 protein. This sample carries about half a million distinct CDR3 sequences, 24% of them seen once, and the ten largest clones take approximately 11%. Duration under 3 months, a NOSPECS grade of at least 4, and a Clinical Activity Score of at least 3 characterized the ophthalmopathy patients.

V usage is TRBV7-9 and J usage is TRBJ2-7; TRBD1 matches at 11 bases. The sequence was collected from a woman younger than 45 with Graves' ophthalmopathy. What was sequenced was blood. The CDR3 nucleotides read TGTGCCAGCAGCACGCCGGGACAGGGGGCCTACGAGCAGTACTTC. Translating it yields CASSTPGQGAYEQYF.